This TCR beta chain was recovered during a study of cytomegalovirus exposure and HLA in healthy donors. Both 60 Vbeta primers and 13 Jbeta primers went into the PCR. Assay used: immunoSEQ multiplex PCR; TCRdb lists only in-frame clones, some missing. The repertoire holds about 98,000 clones, with 65% to 80% as singletons. Findings and caveats of the study: The presence/absence work took it that sequencing depth was about the same across donors.

Regarding this clone: No antigen is known for it.

The junction had 2 bases not matched to a gene; V was cut back by 1 base and J by 3 bases. The CDR3 totals 15 residues. Per the germline V gene, CDR1 is WSHSY and CDR2 is SAAADI. Missing from this donor's record is the CMV serostatus. This receptor was taken from a human donor in good health. Sequencing was carried out using PBMCs. This sequence joins TRBV10-2 and TRBJ1-4; 7 positions match TRBD1. This CDR3 is CASSEWGQSNEKLFF. The CDR3 nucleotides are TGCGCCAGCAGTGAGTGGGGACAGTCTAATGAAAAACTGTTTTTT.